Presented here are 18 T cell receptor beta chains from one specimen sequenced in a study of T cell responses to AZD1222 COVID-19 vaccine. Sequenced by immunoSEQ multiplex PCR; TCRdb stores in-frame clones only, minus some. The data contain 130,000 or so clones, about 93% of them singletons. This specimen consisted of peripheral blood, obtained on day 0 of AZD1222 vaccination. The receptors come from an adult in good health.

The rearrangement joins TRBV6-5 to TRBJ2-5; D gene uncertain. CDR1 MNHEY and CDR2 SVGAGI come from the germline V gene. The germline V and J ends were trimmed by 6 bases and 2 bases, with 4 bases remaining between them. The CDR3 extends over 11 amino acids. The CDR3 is CASRLQETQYF. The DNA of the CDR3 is TGTGCCAGCAGGCTTCAAGAGACCCAGTACTTC.

The CDR3 spells CSVEFRGTDTQYF. CDR3 DNA sequence: TGCAGCGTTGAATTCCGCGGCACAGATACGCAGTATTTT. The V and J genes are TRBV29-1 and TRBJ2-3; no clear D gene. The CDR3 totals 13 residues. The germline gives CDR1 SQVTM, CDR2 ANQGSEA. V was cut by 2 bases and J by 1 base, with 7 bases left in between.

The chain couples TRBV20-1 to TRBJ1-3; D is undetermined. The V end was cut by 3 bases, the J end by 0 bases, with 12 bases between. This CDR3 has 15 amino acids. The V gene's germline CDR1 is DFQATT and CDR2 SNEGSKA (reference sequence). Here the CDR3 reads CSASRRTRSGNTIYF. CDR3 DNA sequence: TGCAGTGCTAGTCGCAGGACCCGCTCTGGAAACACCATATATTTT.

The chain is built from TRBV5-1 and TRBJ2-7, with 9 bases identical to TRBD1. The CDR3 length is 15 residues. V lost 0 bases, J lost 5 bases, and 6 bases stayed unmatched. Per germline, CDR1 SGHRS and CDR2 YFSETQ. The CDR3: CASSLARDRGDEQYF. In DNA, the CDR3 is TGCGCCAGCAGCTTGGCCCGAGACAGGGGGGACGAGCAGTACTTC.

The CDR3 DNA follows: TGTGCCAGCAGTTACCTAAACAGGGACACTGAAGCTTTCTTT. It codes for CASSYLNRDTEAFF. V gene TRBV6-5 combines with J gene TRBJ1-1; the D gene is possibly TRBD1 (6 bases). The CDR3 has 14 amino acids. V was pared by 2 bases and J by 3 bases, with 10 bases between. CDR1 and CDR2 (germline): MNHEY, SVGAGI.

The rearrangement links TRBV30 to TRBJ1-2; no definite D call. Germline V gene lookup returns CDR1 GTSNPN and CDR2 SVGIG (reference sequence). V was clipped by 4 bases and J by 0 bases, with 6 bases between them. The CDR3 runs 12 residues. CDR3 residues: CAWTRSNYGYTF. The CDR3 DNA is TGTGCCTGGACCCGTTCTAACTATGGCTACACCTTC.

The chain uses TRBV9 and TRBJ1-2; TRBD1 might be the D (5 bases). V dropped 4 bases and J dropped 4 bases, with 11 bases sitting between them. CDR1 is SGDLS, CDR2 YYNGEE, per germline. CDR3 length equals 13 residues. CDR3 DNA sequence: TGTGCCAGCAGCTTGACAGATTCCTATGGCTACACCTTC. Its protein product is CASSLTDSYGYTF.

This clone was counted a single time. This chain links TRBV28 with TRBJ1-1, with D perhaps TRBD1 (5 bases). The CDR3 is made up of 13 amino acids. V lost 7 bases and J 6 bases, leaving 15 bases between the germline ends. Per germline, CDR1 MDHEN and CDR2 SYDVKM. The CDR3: CASTQSGRAEAFF. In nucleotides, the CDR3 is TGTGCCAGCACCCAGTCGGGCAGGGCTGAAGCTTTCTTT.

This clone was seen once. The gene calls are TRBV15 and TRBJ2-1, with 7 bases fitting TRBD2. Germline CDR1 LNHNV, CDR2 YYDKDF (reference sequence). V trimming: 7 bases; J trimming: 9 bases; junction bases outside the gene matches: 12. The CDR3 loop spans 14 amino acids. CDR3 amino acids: CATMGLAERGEQFF. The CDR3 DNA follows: TGTGCCACCATGGGGCTAGCGGAACGGGGTGAGCAGTTCTTC.

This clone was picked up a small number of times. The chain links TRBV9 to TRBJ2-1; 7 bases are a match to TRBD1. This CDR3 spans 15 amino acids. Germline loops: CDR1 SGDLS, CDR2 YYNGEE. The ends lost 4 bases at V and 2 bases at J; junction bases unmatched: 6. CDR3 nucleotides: TGTGCCAGCAGCACAGGACAGGCACCCTACAATGAGCAGTTCTTC. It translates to CASSTGQAPYNEQFF.

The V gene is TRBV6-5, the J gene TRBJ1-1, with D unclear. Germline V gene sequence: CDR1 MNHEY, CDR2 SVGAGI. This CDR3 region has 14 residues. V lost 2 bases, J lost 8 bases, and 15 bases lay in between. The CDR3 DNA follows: TGTGCCAGCAGTTACGATACGTTCTTTGCCGAAGCTTTCTTT. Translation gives CASSYDTFFAEAFF.

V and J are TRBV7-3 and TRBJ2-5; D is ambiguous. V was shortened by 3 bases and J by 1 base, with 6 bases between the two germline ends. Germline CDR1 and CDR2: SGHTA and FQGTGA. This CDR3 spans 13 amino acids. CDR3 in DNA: TGTGCCAGCAGCTTTGGCGGCCAAGAGACCCAGTACTTC. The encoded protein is CASSFGGQETQYF.

This CDR3 reads CASSLLGLAYF. The CDR3 coding sequence is TGTGCCAGCAGTTTGCTTGGGCTTGCGTACTTC. The genes are TRBV12-3 or TRBV12-4 and TRBJ2-5; no clear D gene. V shed 3 bases and J shed 13 bases, with 12 bases lying between them. The CDR3 contains 11 residues.

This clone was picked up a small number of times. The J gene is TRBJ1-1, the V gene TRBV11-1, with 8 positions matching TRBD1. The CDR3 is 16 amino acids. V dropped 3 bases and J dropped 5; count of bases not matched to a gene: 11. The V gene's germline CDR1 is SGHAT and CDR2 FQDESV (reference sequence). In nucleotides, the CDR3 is TGTGCCAGCAGCTTGCGGCCTCTACAGGGGGGAACTGAAGCTTTCTTT. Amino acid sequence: CASSLRPLQGGTEAFF. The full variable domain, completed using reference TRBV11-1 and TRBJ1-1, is EAEVAQSPRYKITEKSQAVAFWCDPISGHATLYWYRQILGQGPELLVQFQDESVVDDSQLPKDRFSAERLKGVDSTLKIQPAELGDSAMYLCASSLRPLQGGTEAFFGQGTRLTVV.

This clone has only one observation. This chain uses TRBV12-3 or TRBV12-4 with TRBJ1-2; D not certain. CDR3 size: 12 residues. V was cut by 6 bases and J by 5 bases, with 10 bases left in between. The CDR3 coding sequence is TGTGCCAGCAGCGGGCAAATTTATGGCTACACCTTC. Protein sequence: CASSGQIYGYTF.

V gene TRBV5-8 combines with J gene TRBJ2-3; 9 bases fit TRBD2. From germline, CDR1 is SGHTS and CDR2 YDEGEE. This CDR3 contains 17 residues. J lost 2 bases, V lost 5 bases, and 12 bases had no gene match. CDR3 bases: TGTGCCAGCAGTTTAAAGCGGGAGGCCATTTCCACAGATACGCAGTATTTT. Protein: CASSLKREAISTDTQYF. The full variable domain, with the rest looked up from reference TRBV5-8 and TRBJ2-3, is EAGVTQSPTHLIKTRGQQATLRCSPISGHTSVYWYQQALGLGLQFLLWYDEGEERNRGNFPPRFSGRQFPNYSSELNVNALELEDSALYLCASSLKREAISTDTQYFGPGTRLTVL.

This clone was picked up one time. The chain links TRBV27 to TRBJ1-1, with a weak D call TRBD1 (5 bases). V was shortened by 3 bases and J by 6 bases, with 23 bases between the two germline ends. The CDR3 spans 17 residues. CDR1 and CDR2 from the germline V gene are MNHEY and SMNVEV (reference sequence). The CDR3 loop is CASSFTGRTILRAEAFF. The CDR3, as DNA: TGTGCCAGCAGTTTCACGGGACGGACGATACTACGGGCTGAAGCTTTCTTT.

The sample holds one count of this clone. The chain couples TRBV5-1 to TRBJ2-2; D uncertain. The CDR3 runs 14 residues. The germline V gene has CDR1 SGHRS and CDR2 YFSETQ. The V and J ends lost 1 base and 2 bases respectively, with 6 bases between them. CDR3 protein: CASSLNPNTGELFF. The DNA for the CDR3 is TGCGCCAGCAGCTTGAACCCCAACACCGGGGAGCTGTTTTTT.